Listed below are T cell receptor beta chains from one sample, sequenced in a study of response to subunit inactivated influenza vaccine. TCRdb fed the RT-PCR reads into MiXCR, producing one record per CDR3 protein. The sample records approximately 680,000 distinct CDR3 sequences, approximately 14% being singletons. Sequenced here: PBMCs from blood, sampled 11 to 12 days after vaccination. These receptors were collected from a man aged 50 to 59 who received an inactivated influenza vaccine. Both conserved end residues are part of each CDR3. The order of the fields is CDR3 DNA, CDR3 protein, J gene, D gene, clone size, V gene. D genes are given only for firm matches. Only part of the rows carry a size: once, few, many, or a class if the clone is expanded.

CDR3 DNA: TGTGCCAGTAGTATACGGGACAGGTCCTACGAGCAGTACTTC; CDR3 protein: CASSIRDRSYEQYF; J gene: TRBJ2-7; D gene: TRBD1; clone size: few; V gene: TRBV19
CDR3 DNA: TGTGCCAGCAGTTTAGAGGGGGGAATGGGTAACTATGGCTACACCTTC; CDR3 protein: CASSLEGGMGNYGYTF; J gene: TRBJ1-2; D gene: NA; clone size: NA; V gene: TRBV12-3/TRBV12-4
CDR3 DNA: TGCAGCGTTGAGCTCTTAGGTGACAGCGAACCCTACGAGCAGTACTTC; CDR3 protein: CSVELLGDSEPYEQYF; J gene: TRBJ2-7; D gene: NA; clone size: NA; V gene: TRBV29-1
CDR3 DNA: TGTGCCAGCTCACCCCCTCTGGGGGAACTCTCCTACAATGAGCAGTTCTTC; CDR3 protein: CASSPPLGELSYNEQFF; J gene: TRBJ2-1; D gene: NA; clone size: few; V gene: TRBV18
CDR3 DNA: TGTGCCAGCAGCTCCTGGACAGGGCAAATTACAGAGACCCAGTACTTC; CDR3 protein: CASSSWTGQITETQYF; J gene: TRBJ2-5; D gene: TRBD1; clone size: NA; V gene: TRBV5-6
CDR3 DNA: TGCAGTGCCACAGGATCGGCTAGCGGGAGCTACGAGCAGTACTTC; CDR3 protein: CSATGSASGSYEQYF; J gene: TRBJ2-7; D gene: TRBD2; clone size: NA; V gene: TRBV20-1
CDR3 DNA: TGTGCCATCAGTGAGTTCCCAGGGAACACTGAAGCTTTCTTT; CDR3 protein: CAISEFPGNTEAFF; J gene: TRBJ1-1; D gene: NA; clone size: few; V gene: TRBV10-3
CDR3 DNA: TGTGCCAGCAGCCCAACAGGGGGCGCGGGGGAAAAACTGTTTTTT; CDR3 protein: CASSPTGGAGEKLFF; J gene: TRBJ1-4; D gene: TRBD1; clone size: few; V gene: TRBV5-6
CDR3 DNA: TGTGCCAGCAGCGTTACTAGCGGCTACAATGAGCAGTTCTTC; CDR3 protein: CASSVTSGYNEQFF; J gene: TRBJ2-1; D gene: TRBD2; clone size: NA; V gene: TRBV9
CDR3 DNA: TGTGCCAGCAGCCCAAGGGGAAAAGGGACTATTTCTCAAGAGACCCAGTACTTC; CDR3 protein: CASSPRGKGTISQETQYF; J gene: TRBJ2-5; D gene: TRBD2; clone size: few; V gene: TRBV11-1
CDR3 DNA: TGTGCCAGCACCTCTCCCTATGAGCAGTTCTTC; CDR3 protein: CASTSPYEQFF; J gene: TRBJ2-1; D gene: NA; clone size: NA; V gene: TRBV3-1
CDR3 DNA: TGCGCCAGCAGCTCCTCCTTACTAGGTAAATTCTCCTACGAGCAGTACTTC; CDR3 protein: CASSSSLLGKFSYEQYF; J gene: TRBJ2-7; D gene: NA; clone size: few; V gene: TRBV5-1
CDR3 DNA: TGTGCCAGCAGCTTAGCGCTGGGGACAAAGGGCTACGAGCAGTACTTC; CDR3 protein: CASSLALGTKGYEQYF; J gene: TRBJ2-7; D gene: NA; clone size: NA; V gene: TRBV7-2
CDR3 DNA: TGTGCCAGCAGCCCTTTTCCCTCGACAGGGGAAGACTCTGGGGCCAACGTCCTGACTTTC; CDR3 protein: CASSPFPSTGEDSGANVLTF; J gene: TRBJ2-6; D gene: TRBD1; clone size: few; V gene: TRBV11-2
CDR3 DNA: TGTGCCTGGAGTGCTGGGGCTGGGGGAGCTTTCTTT; CDR3 protein: CAWSAGAGGAFF; J gene: TRBJ1-1; D gene: NA; clone size: NA; V gene: TRBV30
CDR3 DNA: TGTGCCAGCAGCGTAGCCGGATTGACCGGGGAGCTGTTTTTT; CDR3 protein: CASSVAGLTGELFF; J gene: TRBJ2-2; D gene: NA; clone size: NA; V gene: TRBV5-8
CDR3 DNA: TGCAGTGCCGCGACCGGACTAGCGGGGGTTACTAGCACAGATACGCAGTATTTT; CDR3 protein: CSAATGLAGVTSTDTQYF; J gene: TRBJ2-3; D gene: TRBD2; clone size: many; V gene: TRBV20-1
CDR3 DNA: TGTGCCAGCAGCTTTAATTCCTACACCGGGGAGCTGTTTTTT; CDR3 protein: CASSFNSYTGELFF; J gene: TRBJ2-2; D gene: NA; clone size: few; V gene: TRBV7-9
CDR3 DNA: TGCGCCAGCAGCTTGTGGGGCAGGCAAGAGACCCAGTACTTC; CDR3 protein: CASSLWGRQETQYF; J gene: TRBJ2-5; D gene: NA; clone size: few; V gene: TRBV5-1
CDR3 DNA: TGTGCCAGCAGTTCCGAATTAAGGAAGGGGCCGGACGACACCGGGGAGCTGTTTTTT; CDR3 protein: CASSSELRKGPDDTGELFF; J gene: TRBJ2-2; D gene: NA; clone size: few; V gene: TRBV27
CDR3 DNA: TGCAGTGCCACACACAGGTTTTCCTACGAGCAGTACTTC; CDR3 protein: CSATHRFSYEQYF; J gene: TRBJ2-7; D gene: NA; clone size: few; V gene: TRBV20-1
CDR3 DNA: TGTGCCAGCAGCTTAGTATCCCTGGGACAGGGCAGTAACACAGATACGCAGTATTTT; CDR3 protein: CASSLVSLGQGSNTDTQYF; J gene: TRBJ2-3; D gene: TRBD1; clone size: few; V gene: TRBV11-1
CDR3 DNA: TGCAGTGCTAGAGACCTAGCGGGCCTATACAATGAGCAGTTCTTC; CDR3 protein: CSARDLAGLYNEQFF; J gene: TRBJ2-1; D gene: TRBD2; clone size: NA; V gene: TRBV20-1
CDR3 DNA: TGTGCCAGCTCACACGGACAGGGTGATCAGCCCCAGCATTTT; CDR3 protein: CASSHGQGDQPQHF; J gene: TRBJ1-5; D gene: TRBD1; clone size: NA; V gene: TRBV18
CDR3 DNA: TGCGCCAGCAGCTTGGAGGCTAGCGGGGCCTACAATGAGCAGTTCTTC; CDR3 protein: CASSLEASGAYNEQFF; J gene: TRBJ2-1; D gene: TRBD2; clone size: NA; V gene: TRBV5-1
CDR3 DNA: TGTGCCAGCAGAGAGCGGGAGGGTTTTTCCTACAATGAGCAGTTCTTC; CDR3 protein: CASREREGFSYNEQFF; J gene: TRBJ2-1; D gene: TRBD2; clone size: NA; V gene: TRBV28
CDR3 DNA: TGTGCCAGCAGTGGGTTCTCTGGAGGGACCCAGTACTTC; CDR3 protein: CASSGFSGGTQYF; J gene: TRBJ2-5; D gene: NA; clone size: NA; V gene: TRBV6-2/TRBV6-3
CDR3 DNA: TGTGCCAGCAGCCAAGAGGACAGGGTCACCGGGGAGCTGTTTTTT; CDR3 protein: CASSQEDRVTGELFF; J gene: TRBJ2-2; D gene: TRBD1; clone size: NA; V gene: TRBV4-2
CDR3 DNA: TGTGCCAGCAGTGACATCGGGATCCGGAGCTCCTACAATGAGCAGTTCTTC; CDR3 protein: CASSDIGIRSSYNEQFF; J gene: TRBJ2-1; D gene: NA; clone size: few; V gene: TRBV25-1
CDR3 DNA: TGTGCCACCAGTGATCCCCAAAGCGACACCGGGGAGCTGTTTTTT; CDR3 protein: CATSDPQSDTGELFF; J gene: TRBJ2-2; D gene: NA; clone size: few; V gene: TRBV24-1
CDR3 DNA: TGCAGTGCTACCCCTCTAGCGGGGGGCTACGAGCAGTACTTC; CDR3 protein: CSATPLAGGYEQYF; J gene: TRBJ2-7; D gene: TRBD2; clone size: few; V gene: TRBV20-1
CDR3 DNA: TGTGCCATCAACCCCGGGACCTACCACAATGAGCAGTTCTTC; CDR3 protein: CAINPGTYHNEQFF; J gene: TRBJ2-1; D gene: NA; clone size: NA; V gene: TRBV10-3
CDR3 DNA: TGTGCCAGCAGCTCGAGACTAGCGGGGAGGGGAGATACGCAGTATTTT; CDR3 protein: CASSSRLAGRGDTQYF; J gene: TRBJ2-3; D gene: TRBD2; clone size: NA; V gene: TRBV7-2
CDR3 DNA: TGTGCCAGTAACCCACTGCGTCCTAGCGGGGCTGTTACGCAGTATTTT; CDR3 protein: CASNPLRPSGAVTQYF; J gene: TRBJ2-3; D gene: TRBD2; clone size: few; V gene: TRBV19
CDR3 DNA: TGTGCCAGCAGCCCGAATTCGGGGCGCTACGAGCAGTACTTC; CDR3 protein: CASSPNSGRYEQYF; J gene: TRBJ2-7; D gene: NA; clone size: NA; V gene: TRBV7-2
CDR3 DNA: TGCAGCGGAACTCACAATGAGCAGTTCTTC; CDR3 protein: CSGTHNEQFF; J gene: TRBJ2-1; D gene: NA; clone size: few; V gene: TRBV29-1
CDR3 DNA: TGCGCCAGCAGCATCAGGGTTGCCCACGAGCAGTACTTC; CDR3 protein: CASSIRVAHEQYF; J gene: TRBJ2-7; D gene: NA; clone size: NA; V gene: TRBV4-3
CDR3 DNA: TGTGCCAGCAGTTACGTATCGAACACTGAAGCTTTCTTT; CDR3 protein: CASSYVSNTEAFF; J gene: TRBJ1-1; D gene: NA; clone size: NA; V gene: TRBV6-2/TRBV6-3
CDR3 DNA: TGTGCCAGCGATCGGTGGACAGGGTATCAGCCCCAGCATTTT; CDR3 protein: CASDRWTGYQPQHF; J gene: TRBJ1-5; D gene: NA; clone size: NA; V gene: TRBV21-1
CDR3 DNA: TGTGCCAGCACCTTTACTAGCGGGAGGCTCTCCTACGAGCAGTACTTC; CDR3 protein: CASTFTSGRLSYEQYF; J gene: TRBJ2-7; D gene: TRBD2; clone size: many; V gene: TRBV7-2
CDR3 DNA: TGTGCCACCAGTGACCGGGATAGCATCTCTGGGGCCAACGTCCTGACTTTC; CDR3 protein: CATSDRDSISGANVLTF; J gene: TRBJ2-6; D gene: NA; clone size: NA; V gene: TRBV24-1
CDR3 DNA: TGTGCCAGCAGTCTACTAGGTCCCTACGAGCAGTACTTC; CDR3 protein: CASSLLGPYEQYF; J gene: TRBJ2-7; D gene: NA; clone size: few; V gene: TRBV2
CDR3 DNA: TGTGCCATCAGTGATGGGACAGCCTACAATGAGCAGTTCTTC; CDR3 protein: CAISDGTAYNEQFF; J gene: TRBJ2-1; D gene: TRBD1; clone size: NA; V gene: TRBV10-3
CDR3 DNA: TGTGCCAGCAGCCAATCGGGGGTTGCTGAAGCTTTCTTT; CDR3 protein: CASSQSGVAEAFF; J gene: TRBJ1-1; D gene: NA; clone size: few; V gene: TRBV3-1
CDR3 DNA: TGTGCCAGCTCAGCAAATTCTCGGACAGCAGATAATTCACCCCTCCACTTT; CDR3 protein: CASSANSRTADNSPLHF; J gene: TRBJ1-6; D gene: NA; clone size: NA; V gene: TRBV18
CDR3 DNA: TGTGCCAGCAGGTCCACCGGGACAGACTCCTACGAGCAGTACTTC; CDR3 protein: CASRSTGTDSYEQYF; J gene: TRBJ2-7; D gene: TRBD1; clone size: few; V gene: TRBV7-9
CDR3 DNA: TGTGCCAGCAGCATCGGACAGGGTTATGGCTACACCTTC; CDR3 protein: CASSIGQGYGYTF; J gene: TRBJ1-2; D gene: TRBD1; clone size: few; V gene: TRBV7-2
CDR3 DNA: TGTGCCATCAGTGGCGGACTAGCGGGAGACGAGCAGTACTTC; CDR3 protein: CAISGGLAGDEQYF; J gene: TRBJ2-7; D gene: TRBD2; clone size: many; V gene: TRBV10-3
CDR3 DNA: TGCAGTGCTCCCCACGGGTCCTACGGCTACACCTTC; CDR3 protein: CSAPHGSYGYTF; J gene: TRBJ1-2; D gene: NA; clone size: NA; V gene: TRBV20-1
CDR3 DNA: TGTGCCAGCAGCCCCAGCCTAATTGACTATGGCTACACCTTC; CDR3 protein: CASSPSLIDYGYTF; J gene: TRBJ1-2; D gene: NA; clone size: NA; V gene: TRBV7-9
CDR3 DNA: TGTGCCAGCAGTGAAGTTGGGCGGACACAGATCCAAGAGACCCAGTACTTC; CDR3 protein: CASSEVGRTQIQETQYF; J gene: TRBJ2-5; D gene: NA; clone size: NA; V gene: TRBV2
CDR3 DNA: TGTGCCAGCAGCTTCGTTTCTAATTCGGTTCAGTACTTC; CDR3 protein: CASSFVSNSVQYF; J gene: TRBJ2-4; D gene: NA; clone size: few; V gene: TRBV5-5
CDR3 DNA: TGTGCCAGCAGCATAAGACAGGGAGATCAGCCCCAGCATTTT; CDR3 protein: CASSIRQGDQPQHF; J gene: TRBJ1-5; D gene: TRBD1; clone size: NA; V gene: TRBV7-2
CDR3 DNA: TGTGCCACCAGCAGAGAACTCACCCCAGGGGACATTCAGTACTTC; CDR3 protein: CATSRELTPGDIQYF; J gene: TRBJ2-4; D gene: NA; clone size: many; V gene: TRBV15
CDR3 DNA: TGTGCCACTTCAACTTGGGGTCACGAGCAGTACTTC; CDR3 protein: CATSTWGHEQYF; J gene: TRBJ2-7; D gene: NA; clone size: NA; V gene: TRBV25-1
CDR3 DNA: TGTGCCAGCAGCGCAATGACTAGGGTGTCAGCTACGCAGTATTTT; CDR3 protein: CASSAMTRVSATQYF; J gene: TRBJ2-3; D gene: NA; clone size: NA; V gene: TRBV11-2
CDR3 DNA: TGTGCCAGCAGCGTCAGGGCCCCAAGCTCTGGGGCCAACGTCCTGACTTTC; CDR3 protein: CASSVRAPSSGANVLTF; J gene: TRBJ2-6; D gene: NA; clone size: few; V gene: TRBV2
CDR3 DNA: TGTGCCAGCAGTTACTCGATGGAGGGGGACTATGGCTACACCTTC; CDR3 protein: CASSYSMEGDYGYTF; J gene: TRBJ1-2; D gene: NA; clone size: few; V gene: TRBV6-5
CDR3 DNA: TGTGCCAGCAGCGACAGGGCGAGGACCATTGAAGCTTTCTTT; CDR3 protein: CASSDRARTIEAFF; J gene: TRBJ1-1; D gene: TRBD1; clone size: NA; V gene: TRBV27
CDR3 DNA: TGCGCCAGCAGCACCAATCCCCAGGGACTACGCACCGGGGAGCTGTTTTTT; CDR3 protein: CASSTNPQGLRTGELFF; J gene: TRBJ2-2; D gene: TRBD2; clone size: NA; V gene: TRBV5-1